This is a list of T cell receptor beta chains from one sample in a study of cytomegalovirus exposure and HLA in healthy donors. Produced via immunoSEQ multiplex PCR; TCRdb's table is partial and in-frame only. The sample has about 140,000 clones; 76% are singletons. The specimen was PBMCs. These receptors were collected from a man aged 40-50 years in good health and CMV-seronegative. The CDR3 runs from the conserved cysteine through the conserved F or W. The D gene is left open where the match is weak. The size entry is marked missing in some rows and otherwise reads once, few, many or a size class.

TRBD1	few	TRBV19	TRBJ2-7	TGTGCCAGTAGTATACAGGGGGCGGACGAGCAGTACTTC	CASSIQGADEQYF
TRBD1	NA	TRBV7-9	TRBJ1-4	TGTGCCAGCAGCTTAGTTGGACAGGGGAATGAAAAACTGTTTTTT	CASSLVGQGNEKLFF
TRBD2	NA	TRBV4-3	TRBJ2-5	TGCGCCAGCAGCCCGGGGGAGGGGAGGGAGACCCAGTACTTC	CASSPGEGRETQYF
NA	NA	TRBV30	TRBJ1-2	TGTGCCTGGAGTCCTACGGGGGGACGTTATTATGGCTACACCTTC	CAWSPTGGRYYGYTF
NA	NA	TRBV11-2	TRBJ1-5	TGTGCCAGCAGCTTAGATTCAGGACAGCCCCAGCATTTT	CASSLDSGQPQHF
TRBD1	NA	TRBV5-4	TRBJ1-1	TGTGCCAGCAGCCCAGGACAGGGGGTTCGGGAAGCTTTCTTT	CASSPGQGVREAFF
NA	NA	TRBV11-3	TRBJ2-7	TGTGCCAGCAGCTCTGGGGCGGAACAGTACTTC	CASSSGAEQYF
TRBD2	few	TRBV5-6	TRBJ2-5	TGTGCCAGCAGCTGGGGACTAGCGGGGATTGAGACCCAGTACTTC	CASSWGLAGIETQYF
NA	NA	TRBV19	TRBJ1-4	TGTGCCAGTAGTATAGGCCAGGGCATGGCTAATGAAAAACTGTTTTTT	CASSIGQGMANEKLFF
NA	NA	TRBV5-4	TRBJ2-7	TGTGCCAGCAGCTTTCAGGGGAGGGACTACGAGCAGTACTTC	CASSFQGRDYEQYF
NA	NA	TRBV4-1	TRBJ2-7	TGCGCCAGCAGCCAAGAAGGTCGGCAGGTCTACGAGCAGTACTTC	CASSQEGRQVYEQYF
TRBD1	few	TRBV18	TRBJ2-7	TGTGCCAGCTCACCCCCTGGGACAGGGGCCTACGAGCAGTACTTC	CASSPPGTGAYEQYF
NA	NA	TRBV7-6	TRBJ2-2	TGTGCCAGCACCATGTCCACAGGGAACACCGGGGAGCTGTTTTTT	CASTMSTGNTGELFF
TRBD1	few	TRBV9	TRBJ2-7	TGTGCCAGCAGCGTAGGGACAGGGTTGACCTACGAGCAGTACTTC	CASSVGTGLTYEQYF
NA	NA	TRBV14	TRBJ2-7	TGTGCCAGCAGCTCCTATTATGGCGAGCAGTACTTC	CASSSYYGEQYF
NA	NA	TRBV5-6	TRBJ2-7	TGTGCCAGCAGCGGAAGCGACAGGAATCCCCACGAGCAGTACTTC	CASSGSDRNPHEQYF
TRBD1	NA	TRBV7-9	TRBJ1-6	TGTGCCAGCAGCCCAGGGACAGACGTACATTTACCCCTCCACTTT	CASSPGTDVHLPLHF
NA	NA	TRBV5-8	TRBJ2-5	TGTGCCAGCAGCTTGAGTCCGGGAGTGGAGACCCAGTACTTC	CASSLSPGVETQYF
TRBD1	many	TRBV11-2	TRBJ1-3	TGTGCCAGCAGGCGGGACAGGGGGCGAGGCTCTGGAAACACCATATATTTT	CASRRDRGRGSGNTIYF
TRBD2	few	TRBV25-1	TRBJ2-7	TGTGCCAGCAGTGAAATAGGTACTAGCGGCTACGAGCAGTACTTC	CASSEIGTSGYEQYF
NA	NA	TRBV5-5	TRBJ1-2	TGTGCCAGCAGCTTGGGAGAGGGCGCCTATGGCTACACCTTC	CASSLGEGAYGYTF
TRBD1	NA	TRBV5-1	TRBJ2-1	TGCGCCAGCAGCCGGACAGGGGGTACCTACAATGAGCAGTTCTTC	CASSRTGGTYNEQFF
TRBD2	NA	TRBV27	TRBJ2-2	TGTGCCAGCAGTCAGACGGGGAGGGGTTACACCGGGGAGCTGTTTTTT	CASSQTGRGYTGELFF
NA	NA	TRBV7-8	TRBJ2-7	TGTGCCAGCAGCGCTTTAGGGGGACCCTACGAGCAGTACTTC	CASSALGGPYEQYF
NA	NA	TRBV5-1	TRBJ1-1	TGCGCCAGCAGCTCTGGCGGCGGGAACACTGAAGCTTTCTTT	CASSSGGGNTEAFF
TRBD1	NA	TRBV7-3	TRBJ1-6	TGTGCCAGCAGCCTGGGACAGGGAGCTAATTCACCCCTCCACTTT	CASSLGQGANSPLHF